Listed below are T cell receptor beta chains from one sample, sequenced in a study of T cells in Graves' hyperthyroidism and ophthalmopathy. TCRdb processed the multiplex PCR reads anew with MiXCR; each CDR3 protein has one entry. The sample contains around 600,000 distinct CDR3 sequences, 14% of which appear only once. The material sequenced was blood. The source of these receptors is a woman aged 18-35 years with Graves' ophthalmopathy. Both conserved end residues are part of each CDR3. A D gene is named only where the DNA matches it firmly. Clone sizes are given selectively: once, few, many, or a class where the clone is expanded.

D gene	clone size	J gene	V gene	CDR3 DNA	CDR3 protein
.	many	TRBJ1-5	TRBV6-6	TGTGCCAGCAGTTACTCGGGGGGCGTCAATCAGCCCCAGCATTTT	CASSYSGGVNQPQHF
.	many	TRBJ2-1	TRBV7-9	TGTGCCAGCAGCTTACAGGGCTGGGGCAATGAGCAGTTCTTC	CASSLQGWGNEQFF
.	.	TRBJ2-1	TRBV12-3/TRBV12-4	TGTGCCAGCCGTTTAGAGGACCCCAGGAACAATGAGCAGTTCTTC	CASRLEDPRNNEQFF
TRBD2	many	TRBJ2-5	TRBV20-1	TGCAGTGCTAGACGGCGGGGGGGGGAGACCCAGTACTTC	CSARRRGGETQYF
.	.	TRBJ2-7	TRBV3-1	TGTGCCAGCAGCCAAGGGAGGGGCAACGAGCAGTACTTC	CASSQGRGNEQYF
TRBD2	few	TRBJ2-2	TRBV19	TGTGCCAGTAGCGGGCGGGAGGGCCGGAACACCGGGGAGCTGTTTTTT	CASSGREGRNTGELFF
.	many	TRBJ2-7	TRBV20-1	TGCAGTGCTGAAGGGCGGGACAGCTACGAGCAGTACTTC	CSAEGRDSYEQYF
TRBD2	many	TRBJ2-3	TRBV27	TGTGCCAGCAGCCATTTGACTAGCGGGAGCACAGATACGCAGTATTTT	CASSHLTSGSTDTQYF
.	.	TRBJ1-2	TRBV11-2	TGCGCCAGCAGCTACGACAGTAACTATGGCTACACCTTC	CASSYDSNYGYTF
TRBD2	once	TRBJ2-1	TRBV28	TGTGCCAGCACGGGACTAGCGTCCAATGAGCAGTTCTTC	CASTGLASNEQFF
.	.	TRBJ1-1	TRBV4-2	TGTGCCAGCAGCCAAGAAGGGGAACCGAGGAGCACTGAAGCTTTCTTT	CASSQEGEPRSTEAFF
TRBD2	many	TRBJ2-3	TRBV30	TGTGCCTGGAGCAGACTAGCGAGGCTTGCAGATACGCAGTATTTT	CAWSRLARLADTQYF
TRBD2	.	TRBJ2-7	TRBV6-1	TGTGCCAGCAGTGAACCTAGCGGGGGGATCCACTCCTACGAGCAGTACTTC	CASSEPSGGIHSYEQYF
.	.	TRBJ1-5	TRBV6-2/TRBV6-3	TGTGCCAGCATATCCTCCCAGGCAGGGCGGAATCAGCCCCAGCATTTT	CASISSQAGRNQPQHF
TRBD2	many	TRBJ2-7	TRBV30	TGTGCCTGGAGAATAGCGGGAGGGCCCCCCTACGAGCAGTACTTC	CAWRIAGGPPYEQYF
TRBD2	many	TRBJ2-1	TRBV6-6	TGTGCCAGCAGTTACCCGGGAGCGGGAGACTACAATGAGCAGTTCTTC	CASSYPGAGDYNEQFF
.	many	TRBJ2-7	TRBV27	TGTGCCAGCAGTTTTCAGAGCTCGGTCGAGCAGTACTTC	CASSFQSSVEQYF
.	few	TRBJ1-2	TRBV20-1	TGCAGTGCTAGAGTCGGGGGGGACTATGGCTACACCTTC	CSARVGGDYGYTF
.	few	TRBJ2-5	TRBV3-2	TGTGCCAGCAGTGACCGGACTAGCGGAACCCAGGGCCAAGAGACCCAGTACTTC	CASSDRTSGTQGQETQYF
TRBD1	.	TRBJ1-5	TRBV28	TGTGCCAGCAGTCACCGGACAGGGTATCAGCCCCAGCATTTT	CASSHRTGYQPQHF
.	many	TRBJ2-1	TRBV24-1	TGTGCCACCAGTGGGGGTCCGAGCTCCTACAATGAGCAGTTCTTC	CATSGGPSSYNEQFF
TRBD1	.	TRBJ1-2	TRBV6-4	TGTGCCAGCAGCGATGGGACAGACTATATGGGCTACACCTTC	CASSDGTDYMGYTF
.	many	TRBJ2-1	TRBV12-3/TRBV12-4	TGTGCCAGCAGTGATCCCGGGACCCCAAATAATGAGCAGTTCTTC	CASSDPGTPNNEQFF
TRBD1	many	TRBJ1-2	TRBV7-2	TGTGCCAGCAGCTCACGGGACAGGGGGAACTATGGCTACACCTTC	CASSSRDRGNYGYTF
.	.	TRBJ2-2	TRBV7-8	TGTGCCAGCAGCCCCCAGCCTAACGGGGAGCTGTTTTTT	CASSPQPNGELFF
.	many	TRBJ2-3	TRBV7-3	TGTGCCAGCAGCTCCGGGACCTTCCCAGATACGCAGTATTTT	CASSSGTFPDTQYF
.	many	TRBJ2-2	TRBV12-3/TRBV12-4	TGTGCCGGGGATGGGGGGACGAACACCGGGGAGCTGTTTTTT	CAGDGGTNTGELFF